The T cell receptor beta chain under discussion was sequenced for a study of shared clonotypes between healthy human individuals. With regard to this clone: Its antigen remains unidentified.

For sorted subsets, about 200 ng DNA per replicate equaled about 31,000 T cell genomes. Clones were sequenced by immunoSEQ multiplex PCR, and TCRdb holds only the in-frame ones, with some missing. The sample gives about 1.5 million clones, around 98% of which show up once; approximately 0.45% is in the top ten. Study-level points and caveats: Only blood was sampled, and tissue TCR repertoires likely differ from blood ones.

This receptor was taken from a man aged 25-45 years in good health. Input material: naive CD4+ T cells sorted from blood. Specified subset: CD45RA+ positively selected.

In DNA, the CDR3 is TGTGCCAGCAGCCGTATCACACAGGGAAGGGATGAAAAACTGTTTTTT. Residues: CASSRITQGRDEKLFF. V usage is TRBV9 and J usage is TRBJ1-4; tentative D call: TRBD1 (6 bases). V lost 4 bases, J lost 6 bases, and 19 bases lay in between. The germline V gene encodes CDR1 SGDLS and CDR2 YYNGEE. This CDR3 comprises 16 residues. Full variable domain (rest looked up from reference TRBV9 and TRBJ1-4): DSGVTQTPKHLITATGQRVTLRCSPRSGDLSVYWYQQSLDQGLQFLIQYYNGEERAKGNILERFSAQQFPDLHSELNLSSLELGDSALYFCASSRITQGRDEKLFFGSGTQLSVL.